This T cell receptor beta chain derives from a study of T cells expressing NK-cell markers. Study at large: Seven of the eight sequenced donors were HCMV-seropositive; one was seronegative. Study-level findings and limits: A few donors' CD3+CD56-NKG2C+ cells were dominated by the same clonotypes. Of the CD8+ T cells in a handful of donors, roughly 1.0-7.5% belonged to dominant NKG2C+ clonotypes.

On this clonotype itself: Its antigen is unknown.

UMIs accompanied the 5'RACE template switching by which TCR beta cDNA was made. Reprocessing the 5' RACE reads, TCRdb reports a single entry for every CDR3 protein and omits DNA. The specimen's table records roughly 390,000 distinct CDR3 sequences. The CDR3 runs to 16 residues. Germline V CDR1 and CDR2: MNHEY, SVGAGI. Sequenced input: blood T cells: a sorted CD56 or NKG2C T cell subset, CD4+ or CD8+ T cells, or bulk PBMC T cells (not recorded which). The TCR was taken from a man aged 18-69 years in good health. V gene TRBV6-5 combines with J gene TRBJ2-3. The CDR3 sequence: CASSYSATSSIDTQYF.